The subject of this entry is one T cell receptor (beta chain). What it binds is unknown. Profiled with immunoSEQ multiplex PCR; TCRdb holds only in-frame clones, not every one. The sample shows some 1 million clones, 70% to 80% of them seen only once. Germline CDR1 GTSNPN, CDR2 SVGIG (reference sequence). Trimming removed 0 bases at V and 0 bases at J, with 8 bases between. CDR3 size: 15 residues. This sample is drawn from a study of shared clonotypes between healthy human individuals. Whole-study results and caveats: In the sorted subsets, rarefaction showed sequencing was incomplete despite large depth.

Every contributor of samples was a Caucasian grown-up residing in Nashville, Tennessee. V is TRBV30 and J is TRBJ1-4, with TRBD1 as a possible D gene (5 bases). Material for sequencing was memory CD4+ T cells sorted from blood. Subset described: CD45RA-negative fraction. The clonotype was recovered from a man between 18 and 35 years old in good health. CDR3 sequence: CAWSVMGATNEKLFF. As DNA, the CDR3 is TGTGCCTGGAGTGTAATGGGGGCAACTAATGAAAAACTGTTTTTT.